These 22 T cell receptor beta chains were sequenced from one sample in a study of T-cell reconstitution after alpha-beta-depleted transplantation in children. Preparation of the TCRbeta library used unique molecular identifiers. MiXCR was run by TCRdb on the PCR reads, yielding one entry per CDR3 protein. The table has approximately 290,000 distinct CDR3 sequences, more than 9% seen once. The starting material was peripheral blood, obtained 180 days after TCRalphabeta/CD19-depleted stem cell transplant. These receptors all come from a male patient aged 2 to 9 who had a stem cell transplant for chronic granulomatous disease, so the T cells may come from the graft donor.

This clonotype was counted between two and nine times. The gene calls are TRBV5-5 and TRBJ2-2; D is uncertain. The CDR3 totals 15 residues. Trimming pared 0 bases from V and 7 bases from J, leaving 13 bases between. Germline V CDR1 and CDR2: SGHKS, YYEKEE (reference sequence). In DNA, the CDR3 is TGTGCCAGCAGCTTGGAGGTCGGGTTCAGCGGGGAGCTGTTTTTT. Amino acid sequence: CASSLEVGFSGELFF. The full variable domain, completed using reference TRBV5-5 and TRBJ2-2, is DAGVTQSPTHLIKTRGQQVTLRCSPISGHKSVSWYQQVLGQGPQFIFQYYEKEERGRGNFPDRFSARQFPNYSSELNVNALLLGDSALYLCASSLEVGFSGELFFGEGSRLTVL.

This clonotype was counted at least ten times. The chain uses TRBV7-2 and TRBJ2-4; no clear D gene. This CDR3 comprises 13 residues. V was shortened by 1 base and J by 0 bases, with 1 base between the two germline ends. The germline V gene has CDR1 SGHTA and CDR2 FQGNSA. The CDR3 sequence: CASSLGAKNIQYF. The CDR3 region has the DNA TGTGCCAGCAGCTTAGGAGCCAAAAACATTCAGTACTTC.

This chain joins TRBV30 and TRBJ2-1; D not resolved. This CDR3 is built from 11 residues. Germline-derived CDR1 and CDR2 are GTSNPN and SVGIG (reference sequence). The germline V and J ends were trimmed by 4 bases and 4 bases, with 5 bases remaining between them. CDR3 region: CAWIGYNEQFF. The CDR3 coding sequence is TGTGCCTGGATCGGTTACAATGAGCAGTTCTTC.

Many counts were recorded for this clonotype. The chain uses TRBV18 and TRBJ2-3, with a weak D call TRBD2 (6 bases). The V gene lost 5 bases and the J gene lost 11 bases, with 20 bases spanning the gap. This CDR3 is built from 14 residues. Germline CDR1 reads KGHSH; CDR2 reads LQKENI. Here the CDR3 DNA reads TGTGCCAGCTCAGCACGAGACCCGGGTAGCGGGCAGTATTTT. Translation: CASSARDPGSGQYF.

This clonotype was observed a few times. The J gene is TRBJ2-7, the V gene TRBV18, with D perhaps assigned TRBD1 or TRBD2 (5 bases each). The V gene's germline CDR1 is KGHSH and CDR2 LQKENI. V shed 0 bases and J shed 5 bases, with 11 bases lying between them. The length of the CDR3 is 14 residues. Here the CDR3 DNA reads TGTGCCAGCTCACCACCGCCGGGGCTCGACGAGCAGTACTTC. Amino acids: CASSPPPGLDEQYF.

This clonotype was detected many times. The chain employs TRBV12-3 or TRBV12-4 and TRBJ2-7, with D perhaps TRBD2 (5 bases). The V end lost 2 bases, the J end lost 5 bases, and 10 bases lay between the germline ends. This CDR3 is built from 13 residues. CDR3 in amino acids: CASSLSGVHEQYF. DNA for the CDR3: TGTGCCAGCAGTTTATCCGGGGTCCACGAGCAGTACTTC.

This clonotype was seen a handful of times. The chain uses TRBV29-1 and TRBJ2-7, with D possibly called TRBD1 or TRBD2 (5 bases each). The CDR3 sequence is 14 residues long. CDR1 is SQVTM and CDR2 is ANQGSEA in the germline V gene. Trimming took 3 bases from V and 2 from J, leaving 14 bases between them. The CDR3 region has the DNA TGCAGCGTTGACTCCAGGGAGTCAACCTACGAGCAGTACTTC. Translated: CSVDSRESTYEQYF.

This clonotype was observed many times. The chain employs TRBV12-3 or TRBV12-4 and TRBJ2-1; a weak D match, TRBD2 (5 bases). V was pared by 6 bases and J by 7 bases, with 16 bases between. CDR3 length equals 14 residues. In DNA, the CDR3 is TGTGCCAGCAGGCAACAAAGGAGGAGAAATGAGCAGTTCTTC. This gives the protein CASRQQRRRNEQFF.

This clonotype was observed at least ten times. This chain connects TRBV20-1 to TRBJ2-1; D may be TRBD1 or TRBD2 (5 bases each). The V gene lost 3 bases and the J gene lost 0 bases, with 18 bases spanning the gap. This CDR3 has 17 amino acids. CDR1 and CDR2 (germline): DFQATT, SNEGSKA (reference sequence). The CDR3, as DNA: TGCAGTGCTAGTAAGGGGAGTCCGGTCGGCTCCTACAATGAGCAGTTCTTC. It codes for CSASKGSPVGSYNEQFF.

This clonotype was detected many times. The chain uses TRBV6-1 and TRBJ2-7, with TRBD1 matching 7 bases. The V and J ends lost 6 bases and 2 bases, in that order; junction bases with no gene match: 10. Per the germline V gene, CDR1 is MNHNS and CDR2 is SASEGT. This CDR3 has 15 amino acids. This chain's CDR3 is CASSKDRRMAYEQYF. The CDR3 DNA sequence: TGTGCCAGCAGCAAGGACAGGAGAATGGCCTACGAGCAGTACTTC.

This clonotype came up many times. The gene calls are TRBV6-1 and TRBJ2-3; possible D gene TRBD2, 6 bases. Germline assignment: CDR1 MNHNS and CDR2 SASEGT. The CDR3 is made up of 15 amino acids. With 11 bases removed from V and 0 bases from J, the gap between germline ends came to 18 bases. The CDR3 DNA sequence: TGTGCCTCCAAGGAGGGTCCTGGGAGCACAGATACGCAGTATTTT. Its protein product is CASKEGPGSTDTQYF.

The genes are TRBV12-3 or TRBV12-4 and TRBJ2-2; D call uncertain. Trimming shortened V by 4 bases and J by 0 bases, and 9 bases separated the two germline ends. The length of the CDR3 is 15 residues. The CDR3 nucleotides read TGTGCCAGCAGTTCCGCAAAAACGAACACCGGGGAGCTGTTTTTT. This encodes CASSSAKTNTGELFF.

This clonotype was picked up many times. As DNA, the CDR3 is TGTGCCAGCAGCCTCACCGGGACAGGGATTTACGGGGAGCTGTTTTTT. Amino acids: CASSLTGTGIYGELFF. V is TRBV4-2 and J is TRBJ2-2, with 9 bases identical to TRBD1. In germline, CDR1 is LGHNA, CDR2 YNFKEQ. Trimming removed 4 bases from V and 7 bases from J; junction bases left unmatched: 10. This CDR3 region has 16 residues.

This clonotype has ten or more counts. The genes are TRBV7-9 and TRBJ2-7; maybe TRBD2 (6 bases). The V end lost 0 bases, the J end lost 3 bases, and 9 bases lay between the germline ends. The CDR3 covers 14 residues. CDR1 and CDR2 from the germline V gene are SEHNR and FQNEAQ (reference sequence). The CDR3 loop is CASSLASGGYEQYF. The DNA of the CDR3 is TGTGCCAGCAGCTTAGCGTCCGGGGGCTACGAGCAGTACTTC.

This clonotype was recorded at least ten times. V is TRBV28 and J is TRBJ2-5; 8 bases are shared with TRBD1. With 3 bases clipped from V and 5 bases from J, the junction kept 8 bases outside the gene matches. The CDR3 sequence is 15 residues long. Per germline, CDR1 MDHEN and CDR2 SYDVKM. The CDR3 region is CASSLAQGAIETQYF. CDR3 DNA: TGTGCCAGCAGTTTGGCGCAGGGGGCGATCGAGACCCAGTACTTC.

This clonotype was seen many times. The V and J genes are TRBV29-1 and TRBJ2-7; 11 nucleotides match TRBD1. Germline CDR1 reads SQVTM; CDR2 reads ANQGSEA. The CDR3 loop spans 12 amino acids. The trim removed 6 bases at V and 4 bases at J, leaving 2 bases unmatched. The CDR3 spells CSVGDRGYEQYF. The CDR3 DNA sequence: TGCAGCGTGGGGGACAGGGGGTACGAGCAGTACTTC.

This clonotype was picked up many times. The CDR3 DNA reads TGCAGTGCTAGAGGGGGGGGTCCCTACAATGAGCAGTTCTTC. It codes for CSARGGGPYNEQFF. This chain links TRBV20-1 with TRBJ2-1; 7 bases agree with TRBD2. The CDR3 covers 14 residues. Germline V lookup: CDR1 DFQATT, CDR2 SNEGSKA (reference sequence). The J segment lost 2 bases and the V segment lost 1 base, leaving 2 bases of the junction unmatched.

Many counts were recorded for this clonotype. The chain joins TRBV7-9 to TRBJ2-5, with 10 bases matching TRBD1. The CDR3 has 14 residues. Per the germline V gene, CDR1 is SEHNR and CDR2 is FQNEAQ (reference sequence). The junction had 5 bases not matched to a gene; V was cut back by 7 bases and J by 3 bases. CDR3 coding DNA: TGTGCCAGCATCGACAGGGGGCGCGAAGAGACCCAGTACTTC. Translating it yields CASIDRGREETQYF.

This clonotype appeared many times. This sequence joins TRBV10-3 and TRBJ2-7, with 12 bases aligning to TRBD1. V shed 9 bases and J 4 bases; nucleotides not matched to a gene: 16. This CDR3 contains 17 residues. Per germline, CDR1 ENHRY and CDR2 SYGVKD. CDR3 nucleotides: TGTGCCATTGGAGGGACAGGGGGCGCGGGATTGATGTACGAGCAGTACTTC. Its translation is CAIGGTGGAGLMYEQYF.

Ten or more counts support this clonotype. J is TRBJ2-1 and V is TRBV12-3 or TRBV12-4; 12 bases line up with TRBD2. The CDR3 sequence is 18 residues long. V gave up 5 bases and J gave up 9 bases; unmatched junction bases: 17. The CDR3 bases are TGTGCCAGCAGTCCACCCGGACTAGCGGGAAATCGGGTGGGTGAGCAGTTCTTC. It codes for CASSPPGLAGNRVGEQFF.

The table lists this clonotype with a few counts. A read error may be the cause here, since a much bigger clone is one base away. The J gene is TRBJ1-5, the V gene TRBV7-8; D not certain. The CDR3 is made up of 13 amino acids. Germline CDR1 reads SGHVS; CDR2 reads FQNEAQ. This CDR3 is CANSPGKGQPQHF. DNA of the CDR3: TGTGCCAACAGCCCGGGGAAGGGCCAGCCCCAGCATTTT.

This clonotype came up many times. This chain links TRBV20-1 with TRBJ2-3; TRBD2 matches at 11 bases. The CDR3 has 17 amino acids. The V gene end was trimmed by 6 bases and the J gene end by 2 bases; junction bases not matched to a gene: 13. The germline gives CDR1 DFQATT, CDR2 SNEGSKA (reference sequence). The CDR3 DNA is TGCAGTGCCCCGATAGCGGGAGGGCAACGTTTCACAGATACGCAGTATTTT. This gives the protein CSAPIAGGQRFTDTQYF.